The present entry profiles one T cell receptor (beta chain) with its context. The antigen is unknown. At one end the junction does not follow the germline gene, possibly because of a read error. The entry originates in a study of cytomegalovirus exposure and HLA in healthy donors. Notes on the study in general: With further analysis later on, most CMV-associated TCR beta chains appeared HLA-restricted.

The germline CDR1 and CDR2 sequences are SGHNT and YYREEE (reference sequence). The CDR3 spans 13 residues. PCR amplification relied on 60 Vbeta primers (plus 13 Jbeta primers). Some clones are missing from TCRdb's copy, which holds only in-frame ones; the method was immunoSEQ multiplex PCR. Found here are roughly 100,000 clones, approximately 80% of them singletons; the top ten hold roughly 4.5%. The sequence was obtained from a woman aged 35 to 49 in good health and CMV-seronegative. The sequenced sample was PBMCs. The genes are TRBV5-4 and TRBJ1-2; D might be TRBD1 (5 bases). The CDR3 loop reads CASSLETVYRYTF. As DNA, the CDR3 is TGTGCCAGCAGCTTGGAGACAGTCTATCGCTACACCTTC.